This T cell receptor beta chain was captured by sequencing in a study of blood T cell repertoires in COVID-19. Germline loops: CDR1 MNHEY, CDR2 SVGAGI. The CDR3 extends over 15 amino acids. Trimming stripped 7 bases from V and 6 bases from J, with 16 bases between. Original analysis: Using reference gene primer amplification, nucleated cell counts were estimated. Here immunoSEQ multiplex PCR was the method, and the copy in TCRdb shows in-frame clones only, minus some. V, J and clone size derive from that table, while D and trimming were established from the DNA sequence. The sample carries under 200,000 clones, over 70% recorded once.

The receptor was isolated from a man in his 60s with acute or convalescent COVID-19. Sequencing was done on a sample of peripheral blood. The gene calls are TRBV6-5 and TRBJ1-6; maybe TRBD1 (6 bases). The CDR3 here is CASNPTGSGNSPLHF. As DNA, the CDR3 is TGTGCCAGCAATCCTACAGGGTCGGGTAATTCACCCCTCCACTTT.